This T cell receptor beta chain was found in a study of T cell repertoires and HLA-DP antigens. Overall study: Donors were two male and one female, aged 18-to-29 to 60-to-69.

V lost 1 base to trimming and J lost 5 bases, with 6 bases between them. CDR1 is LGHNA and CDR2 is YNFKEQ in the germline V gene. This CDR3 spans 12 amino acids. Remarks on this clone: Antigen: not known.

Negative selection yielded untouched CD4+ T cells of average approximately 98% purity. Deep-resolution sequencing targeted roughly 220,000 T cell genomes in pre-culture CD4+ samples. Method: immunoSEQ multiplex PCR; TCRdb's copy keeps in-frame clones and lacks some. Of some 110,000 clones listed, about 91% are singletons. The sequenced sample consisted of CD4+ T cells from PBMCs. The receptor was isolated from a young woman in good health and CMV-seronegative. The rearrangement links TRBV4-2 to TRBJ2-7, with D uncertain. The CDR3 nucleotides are TGTGCCAGCAGCCAAGGAATGGACGAGCAGTACTTC. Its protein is CASSQGMDEQYF.